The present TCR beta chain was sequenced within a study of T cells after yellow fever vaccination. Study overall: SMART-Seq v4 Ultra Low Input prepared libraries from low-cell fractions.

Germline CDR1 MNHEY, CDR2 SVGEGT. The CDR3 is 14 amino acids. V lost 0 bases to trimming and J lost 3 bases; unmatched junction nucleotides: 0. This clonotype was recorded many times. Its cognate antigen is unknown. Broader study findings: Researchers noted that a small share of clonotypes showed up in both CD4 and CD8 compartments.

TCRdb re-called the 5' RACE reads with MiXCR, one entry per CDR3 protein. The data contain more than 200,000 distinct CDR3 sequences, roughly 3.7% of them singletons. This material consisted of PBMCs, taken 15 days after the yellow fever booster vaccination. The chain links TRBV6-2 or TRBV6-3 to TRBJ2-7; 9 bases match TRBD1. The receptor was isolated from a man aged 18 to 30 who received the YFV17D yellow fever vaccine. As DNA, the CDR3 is TGTGCCAGCAGTTACTCGACAGGGGGCTACGAGCAGTACGTC. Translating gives CASSYSTGGYEQYV.